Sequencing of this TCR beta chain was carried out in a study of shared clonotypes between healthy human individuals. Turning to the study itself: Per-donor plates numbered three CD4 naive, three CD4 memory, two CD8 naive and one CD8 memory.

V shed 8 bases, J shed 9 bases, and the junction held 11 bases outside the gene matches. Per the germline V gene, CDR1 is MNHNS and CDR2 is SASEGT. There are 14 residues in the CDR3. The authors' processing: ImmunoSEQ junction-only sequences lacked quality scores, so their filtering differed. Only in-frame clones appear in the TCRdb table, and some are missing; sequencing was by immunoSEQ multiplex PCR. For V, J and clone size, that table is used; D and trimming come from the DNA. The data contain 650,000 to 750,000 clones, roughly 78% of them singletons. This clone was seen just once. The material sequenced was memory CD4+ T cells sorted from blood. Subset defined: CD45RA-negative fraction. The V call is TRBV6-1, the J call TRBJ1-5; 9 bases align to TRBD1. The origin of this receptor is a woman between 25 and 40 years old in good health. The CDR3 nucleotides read TGTGCCAGCTCACGGGACAGGGAGCCGTGGCCCCAGCATTTT. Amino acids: CASSRDREPWPQHF.